This T cell receptor beta chain comes out of a study of T cells after yellow fever vaccination. Researchers made TCR cDNA using 5'RACE template switching, and this step added a universal primer site and UMIs. TCRdb itself ran the 5' RACE reads through MiXCR, one entry per CDR3 protein. This table has about 300,000 distinct CDR3 sequences, 3% to 4.5% appearing once. This clonotype was counted a few times. Its target is not known. Study-wide results and caveats: Some clonotypes were seen in both the CD4 and the CD8 compartments. These made up a small share and likely arose from convergent recombination.

This CDR3 region has 16 residues. Trimming took 0 bases from V and 1 from J, leaving 13 bases between them. Looked up from germline, CDR1 is SGHRS and CDR2 is YFSETQ. Material: PBMCs, obtained 5 days after the yellow fever booster vaccination. The genes are TRBV5-1 and TRBJ1-1; D unresolved. This TCR was recovered from a man aged 18 to 35 who received the YFV17D yellow fever vaccine. This CDR3 reads CASSLGLGSSNTEAFF. In nucleotides, the CDR3 is TGCGCCAGCAGCTTGGGATTGGGCTCATCGAACACTGAAGCTTTCTTT.